This T cell receptor beta chain was captured by sequencing in a study of control samples from healthy donors and cancer patients. Sequencing was performed with immunoSEQ multiplex PCR; in TCRdb, only in-frame clones are kept and a portion is missing. The sample contains roughly 120,000 clones, roughly 95% of which appear only once. This CDR3 spans 15 amino acids. V lost 0 bases and J 0 bases, leaving 7 bases between the germline ends. The V gene's germline CDR1 is SGHRS and CDR2 YFSETQ. The sample consisted of blood. V usage is TRBV5-1 and J usage is TRBJ1-3; no clear D. This receptor was identified in a young man in good health. The CDR3 sequence: CASSLVASSGNTIYF. Written as DNA, the CDR3 is TGCGCCAGCAGCTTGGTGGCTTCCTCTGGAAACACCATATATTTT. The variable domain in full, with the rest retrieved from reference TRBV5-1 and TRBJ1-3, is KAGVTQTPRYLIKTRGQQVTLSCSPISGHRSVSWYQQTPGQGLQFLFEYFSETQRNKGNFPGRFSGRQFSNSRSEMNVSTLELGDSALYLCASSLVASSGNTIYFGEGSWLTVV.